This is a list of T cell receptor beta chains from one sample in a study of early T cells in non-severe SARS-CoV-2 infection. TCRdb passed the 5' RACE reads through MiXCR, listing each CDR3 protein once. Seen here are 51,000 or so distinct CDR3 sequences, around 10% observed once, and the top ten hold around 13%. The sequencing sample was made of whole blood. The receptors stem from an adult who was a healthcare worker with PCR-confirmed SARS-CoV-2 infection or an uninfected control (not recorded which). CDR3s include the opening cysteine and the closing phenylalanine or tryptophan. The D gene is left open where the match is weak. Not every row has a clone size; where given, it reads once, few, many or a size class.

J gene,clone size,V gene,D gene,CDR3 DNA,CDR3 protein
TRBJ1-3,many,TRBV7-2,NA,TGTGCCAGCAGCTTACAGGCAGGGCAATTAGGAAACACCATATATTTT,CASSLQAGQLGNTIYF
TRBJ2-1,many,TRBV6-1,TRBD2,TGTGCCAGCGGTGCCGAGACTAGCGACTACAATGAGCAGTTCTTC,CASGAETSDYNEQFF
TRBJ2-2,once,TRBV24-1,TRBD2,TGTGCCACCACCGCGGGAGGGACCGGGGAGCTGTTTTTT,CATTAGGTGELFF
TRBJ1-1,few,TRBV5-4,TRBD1,TGTGCCAGCAGCTTACAACAGGGGGGTGTTTCTGAAGCTTTCTTT,CASSLQQGGVSEAFF
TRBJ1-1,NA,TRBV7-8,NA,TGTGCCAGCAGGTTACATACTGAAGCTTTCTTT,CASRLHTEAFF
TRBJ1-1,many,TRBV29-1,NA,TGCAGCGTTGAAACCGGGGACGGGAACACTGAAGCTTTCTTT,CSVETGDGNTEAFF
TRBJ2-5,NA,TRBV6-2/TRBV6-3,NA,TGTGCCAGCAATCCCGATTGGGAGACCCAGTACTTC,CASNPDWETQYF
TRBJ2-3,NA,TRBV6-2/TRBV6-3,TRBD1,TGTGCCAGCAGACCGACAGGGCAAGACACGCAGTATTTT,CASRPTGQDTQYF
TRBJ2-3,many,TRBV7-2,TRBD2,TGTGCCAGCAGCCCTACTAGCGGAGGGGGGGATACGCAGTATTTT,CASSPTSGGGDTQYF
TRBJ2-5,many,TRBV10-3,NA,TGTGCCATCAGTGAACTACAGGAGACCCAGTACTTC,CAISELQETQYF
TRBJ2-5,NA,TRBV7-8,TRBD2,TGTGCCAGCAGCTCCCAAGCGGGAAACCGAAATAGCCAAGAGACCCAGTACTTC,CASSSQAGNRNSQETQYF
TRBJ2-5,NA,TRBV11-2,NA,TGTGCCAGCAGCCCAGGGACCGTACAAGAGACCCAGTACTTC,CASSPGTVQETQYF
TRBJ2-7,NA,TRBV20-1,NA,TGCAGTGCTACCCAGCACCATACACCCTACGAGCAGTACTTC,CSATQHHTPYEQYF
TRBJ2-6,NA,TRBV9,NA,TGTGCCAGCAGCGTAGGGGTCTCTGGGGCCAACGTCCTGACTTTC,CASSVGVSGANVLTF
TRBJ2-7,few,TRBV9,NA,TGTGCCAGCAGCCTCGAGGACAGTGTCTACCACGAGCAGTACTTC,CASSLEDSVYHEQYF
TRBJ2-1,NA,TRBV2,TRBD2,TGTGCCAGCAGTGAGCTAACTAGCGGGAGGAAAAGGGGGTTCTTC,CASSELTSGRKRGFF
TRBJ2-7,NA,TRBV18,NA,TGTGCCAGCTCACCAATGGAAAAGCCCTACGAGCAGTACTTC,CASSPMEKPYEQYF
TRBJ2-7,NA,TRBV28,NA,TGTGCCAGCAGAAGCGGCCTCTTCAACGAGCAGTACTTC,CASRSGLFNEQYF
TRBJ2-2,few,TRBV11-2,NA,TGTGCCAGCCAACGGGCCGAAGCGAACACCGGGGAGCTGTTTTTT,CASQRAEANTGELFF
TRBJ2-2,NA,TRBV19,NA,TGTGCCAGTAGTGACGACCTACGCGGGGAGCTGTTTTTT,CASSDDLRGELFF
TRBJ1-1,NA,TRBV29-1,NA,TGCAGCGTGGGCTACAGTTTGAACACTGAAGCTTTCTTT,CSVGYSLNTEAFF
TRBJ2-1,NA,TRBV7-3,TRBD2,TGTGCCAGCAGCGCCATTACTAGCGGGCGAAGAAACAATGAGCAGTTCTTC,CASSAITSGRRNNEQFF
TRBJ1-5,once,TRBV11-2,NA,TGTGCCAGCAGCTTAACCGTGGACCAGCCCCAGCATTTT,CASSLTVDQPQHF
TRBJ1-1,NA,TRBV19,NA,TGTGCCAGTAGTTCTATGGGATTAACGAACACTGAAGCTTTCTTT,CASSSMGLTNTEAFF
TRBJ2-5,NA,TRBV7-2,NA,TGTGCCAGCAGCTTAGCGCTGGGGAGCCGGGAGGAGACCCAGTACTTC,CASSLALGSREETQYF
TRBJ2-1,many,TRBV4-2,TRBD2,TGTGCCAGCAGCCAGGGTCTAGCGGGAGACAATGAGCAGTTCTTC,CASSQGLAGDNEQFF
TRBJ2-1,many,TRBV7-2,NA,TGTGCCAGCAGCCCCCCTACGGTCTCTTACAATGAGCAGTTCTTC,CASSPPTVSYNEQFF
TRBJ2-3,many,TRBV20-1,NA,TGCAGTGCAAGTCCTAGCACAGATACGCAGTATTTT,CSASPSTDTQYF
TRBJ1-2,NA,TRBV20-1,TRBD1,TGCAGTGTCCCAGGACAGGGGGGACTACCTAACTATGGCTACACCTTC,CSVPGQGGLPNYGYTF
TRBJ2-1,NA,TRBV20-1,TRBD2,TGCAGTGCGCGGACTAGCGGGGGGCACAATGAGCAGTTCTTC,CSARTSGGHNEQFF
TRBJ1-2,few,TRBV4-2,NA,TGTGCCAGCAGCCAAGATTGGGGGGCAAGAGGCTACACCTTC,CASSQDWGARGYTF
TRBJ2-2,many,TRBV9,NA,TGTGCCAGCAGCGTAGACCTCACCGGGGAGCTGTTTTTT,CASSVDLTGELFF
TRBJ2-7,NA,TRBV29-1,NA,TGCAGCGCGAGAGGACTGACATCTCTGTACTTC,CSARGLTSLYF
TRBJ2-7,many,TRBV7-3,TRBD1,TGTGCCAGCAGCAACACAGGGGTCTACGAGCAGTACTTC,CASSNTGVYEQYF
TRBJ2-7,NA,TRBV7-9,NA,TGTGCCAGCAGCTTAGGGGGATATGCCTCCTACGAGCAGTACTTC,CASSLGGYASYEQYF
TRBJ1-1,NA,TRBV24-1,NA,TGTGCCACCCGGGACAACACGAACACTGAAGCTTTCTTT,CATRDNTNTEAFF
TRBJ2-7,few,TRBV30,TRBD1,TGTGCCTGGAGTGTACCATGGGACAGCCCCTACGAGCAGTACTTC,CAWSVPWDSPYEQYF
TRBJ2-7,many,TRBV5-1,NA,TGCGCCAGCAGCGCCCCCGGGACAAACTCCTACGAGCAGTACTTC,CASSAPGTNSYEQYF
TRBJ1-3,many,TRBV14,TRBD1,TGTGCCAGCAGCCAACGGACAGGGAGAGGCTCTGGAAACACCATATATTTT,CASSQRTGRGSGNTIYF
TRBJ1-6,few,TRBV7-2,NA,TGTGCCAGCAGCCTCCGTTGGGAGACCCTCCACTTT,CASSLRWETLHF
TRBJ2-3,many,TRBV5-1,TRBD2,TGCGCCAGCAGCTTGGAGGGAACCGGGACTAGCGGGAGAAATACGCAGTATTTT,CASSLEGTGTSGRNTQYF
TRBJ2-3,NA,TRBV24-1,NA,TGTGCCACCAGACCATCCGGATCGAGAGACACAGATACGCAGTATTTT,CATRPSGSRDTDTQYF
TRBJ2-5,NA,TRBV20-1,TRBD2,TGCAGTGCTTACAGCGGGAATGACAAATGGGCCCAGTACTTC,CSAYSGNDKWAQYF
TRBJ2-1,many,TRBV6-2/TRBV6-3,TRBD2,TGTGCCAGCAGTTACTCCCGGACTAGCTATCACTCGCGTGAGTTCTTC,CASSYSRTSYHSREFF